Listed below are T cell receptor beta chains from one sample, sequenced in a study of T cell responses to AZD1222 COVID-19 vaccine. Method: immunoSEQ multiplex PCR; TCRdb's copy keeps in-frame clones and lacks some. The sample carries around 150,000 clones, approximately 92% recorded once. The source was peripheral blood, collected 28 days after the second AZD1222 dose. These receptors were collected from an adult who received the AZD1222 COVID-19 vaccine. CDR3s include the opening cysteine and the closing phenylalanine or tryptophan. Fields, in order: clone size, J gene, D gene, V gene, CDR3 DNA, CDR3 protein. D genes are given only for firm matches. Size tells how often a clone was seen (once, few, many) or the class of an expanded clone, and some rows leave it out.

NA TRBJ1-1 NA TRBV2 TGTGCCTTTTCCCGGGGGGTGGACACTGAAGCTTTCTTT CAFSRGVDTEAFF
NA TRBJ2-5 TRBD2 TRBV18 TGTGCCAGCTCACCACCGAATGACGGGGGGGCAGAGACCCAGTACTTC CASSPPNDGGAETQYF
NA TRBJ2-1 TRBD2 TRBV20-1 TGCAGTGCTAGTTTTAATAGCGGGGGCCTAGGTGAGCAGTTCTTC CSASFNSGGLGEQFF
NA TRBJ2-1 TRBD2 TRBV3-1/TRBV3-2 TGTGCCAGCAGCCACCGGGGGGGTGAGCAGTTCTTC CASSHRGGEQFF
NA TRBJ1-1 NA TRBV9 TGTGCCAGCAGCGTTACCTCGAGGGGCCACACTGAAGCTTTCTTT CASSVTSRGHTEAFF
once TRBJ2-3 TRBD1 TRBV7-8 TGTGCCAGCAGCTTGACAGGGGACGATGTCACAGATACGCAGTATTTT CASSLTGDDVTDTQYF
once TRBJ2-2 NA TRBV28 TGTGCCAGCAGTTTCAGCCTGAACACCGGGGAGCTGTTTTTT CASSFSLNTGELFF
NA TRBJ2-7 TRBD1 TRBV3-1/TRBV3-2 TGTGCCAGCAGCCATCGGGACAGGGAATTCCCCGAGCAGTACTTC CASSHRDREFPEQYF
once TRBJ2-7 NA TRBV29-1 TGCAGCGTTGAAAAGGAGGGTCTATACGAGCAGTACTTC CSVEKEGLYEQYF
NA TRBJ1-2 NA TRBV5-1 TGCGCCAGCAGCTTGCAGTCAGCAGGCCTGGGGTATGGCTACACCTTC CASSLQSAGLGYGYTF
NA TRBJ2-7 TRBD2 TRBV4-3 TGCGCCAGCAGCCAAGATCGCGGGAGTAGCGAGCAGTACTTC CASSQDRGSSEQYF
NA TRBJ1-2 TRBD1 TRBV7-9 TGTGCCAGCAGCTTAGCCAGGGGGTTCAACTATGGCTACACCTTC CASSLARGFNYGYTF
NA TRBJ1-3 NA TRBV6-5 TGTGCCAGCAGTTACTCAGGAGGGACCGAAGGAAACACCATATATTTT CASSYSGGTEGNTIYF
NA TRBJ1-2 TRBD1 TRBV5-1 TGCGCCAGCAGCCCGGGACAGGACTATGGCTACACCTTC CASSPGQDYGYTF
NA TRBJ2-7 TRBD2 TRBV4-1 TGCGCCAGCAGCCAAGGTTTAGGACTAGCCTATGGGTACGAGCAGTACTTC CASSQGLGLAYGYEQYF
NA TRBJ2-7 NA TRBV5-6 TGTGCCAGCAGCTTGGCCCACGGCATGATCTACGAGCAGTACTTC CASSLAHGMIYEQYF
once TRBJ1-3 TRBD1 TRBV19 TGTGCCAGTAGTGGGACAGGGCACCTATATTTT CASSGTGHLYF
NA TRBJ2-5 NA TRBV6-5 TGTGCCAGCAGTTACAGGGAGGAGAAGACCCAGTACTTC CASSYREEKTQYF
NA TRBJ1-1 NA TRBV7-9 TGTGCCAGCACCCCGGACGGTGAAGCTTTCTTT CASTPDGEAFF
NA TRBJ1-2 NA TRBV3-1/TRBV3-2 TGTGCCAGCAGCCAGCAGGGCTATGGCTACACCTTC CASSQQGYGYTF
once TRBJ2-1 NA TRBV5-6 TGTGCCAGCAGCTCGAGGGGGATGGCGCAGTTCTTC CASSSRGMAQFF
NA TRBJ1-1 NA TRBV4-1 TGCGCCAGCAGCTCGACAGTACCCACTGAAGCTTTCTTT CASSSTVPTEAFF
NA TRBJ1-3 NA TRBV5-1 TGCGCCAGCAGCCCCGGGTCAGCCTCTGGAAACACCATATATTTT CASSPGSASGNTIYF
NA TRBJ1-1 NA TRBV7-3 TGTGCCAGCAGCCCCGGGGGCTCCAACACTGAAGCTTTCTTT CASSPGGSNTEAFF
NA TRBJ2-7 NA TRBV28 TGTGCCAGCTCCTCGGGTCAGGGGCTCTACGAGCAGTACTTC CASSSGQGLYEQYF
NA TRBJ1-1 TRBD1 TRBV6-5 TGTGCCAGCAGGTGGACAGGGAGGACTGAAGCTTTCTTT CASRWTGRTEAFF
once TRBJ2-7 TRBD1 TRBV4-3 TGCGCCAGCAGCCAGGATCCGACAGGGCTTACCTACGAGCAGTACTTC CASSQDPTGLTYEQYF
NA TRBJ2-7 TRBD1 TRBV5-1 TGCGCCAGCAGCAAGAGACAGGGCCTCTCCTACGAGCAGTACTTC CASSKRQGLSYEQYF
NA TRBJ2-7 TRBD2 TRBV7-3 TGTGCCAGCAGCTTAACTAGCGGGGGGGCCTACGAGCAGTACTTC CASSLTSGGAYEQYF
NA TRBJ1-1 NA TRBV12-3/TRBV12-4 TGTGCCAGCAAAGGACAGATCAACACTGAAGCTTTCTTT CASKGQINTEAFF
few TRBJ1-1 TRBD1 TRBV28 TGTGCCAGCAGCCCCGGGACAGGGGCAACTGAAGCTTTCTTT CASSPGTGATEAFF
NA TRBJ2-4 NA TRBV3-1/TRBV3-2 TGTGCCAGCAGCCAAGATCCCAGGAGAGGAAACATTCAGTACTTC CASSQDPRRGNIQYF
NA TRBJ2-3 TRBD2 TRBV4-2 TGTGCCAGCAGCCGAACTAGCGGGGGCACAGATACGCAGTATTTT CASSRTSGGTDTQYF
NA TRBJ2-1 NA TRBV30 TGTGCCTGGAGTACTACGATCGAGCAGTTCTTC CAWSTTIEQFF
NA TRBJ1-5 TRBD1 TRBV7-9 TGTGCCAGCAGCCCAGGGGGCGCGGGCAATCAGCCCCAGCATTTT CASSPGGAGNQPQHF
once TRBJ1-2 TRBD1 TRBV28 TGTGCCAGCGTCCGGGACAGCCTCTATGGCTACACCTTC CASVRDSLYGYTF
NA TRBJ2-1 NA TRBV6-6 TGTGCCAGCAGGCGACTCCCCACCGACTACAATGAGCAGTTCTTC CASRRLPTDYNEQFF
NA TRBJ1-5 NA TRBV19 TGTGCCAGTAGTTACGGGGGCCGGAGCAATCAGCCCCAGCATTTT CASSYGGRSNQPQHF
NA TRBJ1-2 NA TRBV5-5 TGTGCCAGCAACCGCTACCCTTCACCCTTCTATGGCTACACCTTC CASNRYPSPFYGYTF
NA TRBJ1-1 NA TRBV19 TGTGCCAGTACCCTCAGACGGAGCACTGAAGCTTTCTTT CASTLRRSTEAFF
once TRBJ2-5 NA TRBV13 TGTGCCAGCAGCTTAGGAGGATCCAGCGAGACCCAGTACTTC CASSLGGSSETQYF
NA TRBJ1-6 NA TRBV5-1 TGCGCCAGCACGGAACAAGATAATTCACCCCTCCACTTT CASTEQDNSPLHF
NA TRBJ1-6 NA TRBV2 TGTGCCAGCAGTGAAAGAGGTGGGGAGTCACCCCTCCACTTT CASSERGGESPLHF
NA TRBJ2-2 NA TRBV27 TGTGCCAGCACCTTAATTTACAGGGCTCGGGACGGCGGGGAGCTGTTTTTT CASTLIYRARDGGELFF
NA TRBJ1-2 NA TRBV19 TGTGCCAGTACCAGGGGTAATGGCTACACCTTC CASTRGNGYTF
NA TRBJ1-4 NA TRBV4-1 TGCGCCAGCAGCCAACCCATCTGGGCAACTAATGAAAAACTGTTTTTT CASSQPIWATNEKLFF
NA TRBJ2-4 NA TRBV7-9 TGTGCCAGCAGCTTAGGTCTGGAGCTTGACATTCAGTACTTC CASSLGLELDIQYF
NA TRBJ1-5 NA TRBV3-1/TRBV3-2 TGTGCCAGCAGCCAAACTGGTAGAGAAAATCAGCCCCAGCATTTT CASSQTGRENQPQHF
NA TRBJ1-3 NA TRBV28 TGTGCCAGCACTAACGACGGGACCTCTGGAAACACCATATATTTT CASTNDGTSGNTIYF
NA TRBJ1-1 NA TRBV4-2 TGTGCCAGCAGCCAGAGGGGCGGGGGCACTGAAGCTTTCTTT CASSQRGGGTEAFF
NA TRBJ1-1 TRBD1 TRBV6-5 TGTGCCAGCACCCTTGAAACAGGGGGCTCTGAAGCTTTCTTT CASTLETGGSEAFF
NA TRBJ1-5 NA TRBV28 TGTGCCAGCAGTAAGGGGGGAGGGGGTGGAAAGCCCCAGCATTTT CASSKGGGGGKPQHF
few TRBJ2-1 NA TRBV24-1 TGTGCCACCAGTGATATGGGGGGCAATGAGCAGTTCTTC CATSDMGGNEQFF
NA TRBJ1-1 TRBD1 TRBV7-2 TGTGCCAGCACGGGGACAGGGGGTGTTCCCTTGAACACTGAAGCTTTCTTT CASTGTGGVPLNTEAFF
NA TRBJ1-2 NA TRBV28 TGTGCCAGCAGTTCCACCGCCTGGTGGGCAGGAGCATATGGCTACACCTTC CASSSTAWWAGAYGYTF
NA TRBJ1-2 NA TRBV12-3/TRBV12-4 TGTGCCAGCAGTGGGGGGGACTATGGCTACACCTTC CASSGGDYGYTF
once TRBJ2-7 TRBD1 TRBV19 TGTGCCAGTAGTGCCCAAACGACAGGGGAAAACGAGCAGTACTTC CASSAQTTGENEQYF
NA TRBJ1-3 TRBD1 TRBV2 TGTGCCAGCACTTTCAGGGGGTCTGGAAACACCATATATTTT CASTFRGSGNTIYF
NA TRBJ1-2 TRBD1 TRBV5-5 TGTGCCAGCAGCCTATTAATACAGGGGGCGCGGGATGGCTACACCTTC CASSLLIQGARDGYTF
NA TRBJ1-2 NA TRBV7-9 TGTGCCAGCAGCTTTGGGGGGGGAACCAACTATGGCTACACCTTC CASSFGGGTNYGYTF